This T cell receptor (beta chain) emerged from a study of read filtering for tumor transcriptome and immune sequencing. About the research overall: Revised staging placed eight or nine patients in R-ISS I, 15 to 20 in II, about 7 in III. Study-level points and caveats: IR-seq captured clonotypes deeper and more reliably than RNA-seq.

This library used approximately 390 ng RNA and molecular barcoded adaptors spanning alpha/delta and beta/gamma chains. Each CDR3 protein gets one entry after TCRdb re-called the reads with MiXCR. Among about 130,000 distinct CDR3 sequences, about 13% were seen once, and the ten largest hold 6.5% to 9%. This clonotype was seen repeatedly, ten times or more. Its antigen remains unknown. The TCR was taken from a donor at least 40 years old with multiple myeloma. The sample was a population of CD138-negative cells sorted from bone marrow.

The chain's CDR3 is CSVHISGRGEETQYF. CDR3 nucleotides: TGCAGCGTCCATATTAGCGGGAGAGGAGAAGAGACCCAGTACTTC. This chain links TRBV29-1 with TRBJ2-5, with 9 positions matching TRBD2. This CDR3 spans 15 amino acids. V trimming: 6 bases; J trimming: 3 bases; junction bases outside the gene matches: 11. Germline assignment: CDR1 SQVTM and CDR2 ANQGSEA.